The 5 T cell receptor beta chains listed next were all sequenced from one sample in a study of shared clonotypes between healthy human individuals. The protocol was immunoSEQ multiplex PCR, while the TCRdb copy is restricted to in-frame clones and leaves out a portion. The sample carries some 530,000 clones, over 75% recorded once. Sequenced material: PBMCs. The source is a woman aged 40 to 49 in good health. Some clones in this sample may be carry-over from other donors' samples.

The CDR3 DNA is TGTGCCAGCAGCCAGGGCAGGGCGACTGAAGCTTTCTTT. It specifies CASSQGRATEAFF. The genes are TRBV16 and TRBJ1-1; D is possibly TRBD1 (5 bases). Germline CDR1 KGHSY, CDR2 FQNENV. With 3 bases removed from V and 5 bases from J, the gap between germline ends came to 10 bases. The CDR3 spans 13 residues.

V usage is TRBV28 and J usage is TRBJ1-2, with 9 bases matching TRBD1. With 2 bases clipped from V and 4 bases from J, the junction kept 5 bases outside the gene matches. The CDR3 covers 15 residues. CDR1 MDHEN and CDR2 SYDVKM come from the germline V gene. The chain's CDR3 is CASSLRGQGLYGYTF. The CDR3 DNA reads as TGTGCCAGCAGTTTACGGGGACAGGGCCTCTATGGCTACACCTTC.

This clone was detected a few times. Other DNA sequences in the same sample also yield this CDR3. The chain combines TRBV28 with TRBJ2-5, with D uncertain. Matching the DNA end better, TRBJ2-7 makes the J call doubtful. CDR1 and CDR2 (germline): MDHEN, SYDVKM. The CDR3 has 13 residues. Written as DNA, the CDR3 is TGTGCCAGCAGGGACGTCCTCTCCTACGAGCAGTACTTC. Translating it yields CASRDVLSYEQYF.

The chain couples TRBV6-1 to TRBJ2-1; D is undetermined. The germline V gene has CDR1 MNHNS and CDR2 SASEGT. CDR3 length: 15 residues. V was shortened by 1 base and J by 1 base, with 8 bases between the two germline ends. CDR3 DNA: TGTGCCAGCAGTGAAGGGGTTGGGTCCTACAATGAGCAGTTCTTC. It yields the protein CASSEGVGSYNEQFF.

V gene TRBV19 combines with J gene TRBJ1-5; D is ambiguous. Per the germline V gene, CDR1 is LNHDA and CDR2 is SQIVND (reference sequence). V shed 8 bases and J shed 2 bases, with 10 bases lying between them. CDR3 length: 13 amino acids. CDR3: CASSDTGNQPQHF. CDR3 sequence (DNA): TGTGCCAGTTCGGATACAGGCAATCAGCCCCAGCATTTT.